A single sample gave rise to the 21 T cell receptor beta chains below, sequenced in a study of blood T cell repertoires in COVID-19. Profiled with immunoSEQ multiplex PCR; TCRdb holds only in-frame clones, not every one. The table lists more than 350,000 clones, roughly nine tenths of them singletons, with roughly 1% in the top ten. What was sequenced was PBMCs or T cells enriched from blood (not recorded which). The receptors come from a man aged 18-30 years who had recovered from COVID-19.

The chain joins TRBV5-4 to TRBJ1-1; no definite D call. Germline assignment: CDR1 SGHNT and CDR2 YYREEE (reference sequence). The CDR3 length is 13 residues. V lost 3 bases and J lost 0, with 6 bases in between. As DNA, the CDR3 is TGTGCCAGCAGCTCAACAGTGAACACTGAAGCTTTCTTT. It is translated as CASSSTVNTEAFF.

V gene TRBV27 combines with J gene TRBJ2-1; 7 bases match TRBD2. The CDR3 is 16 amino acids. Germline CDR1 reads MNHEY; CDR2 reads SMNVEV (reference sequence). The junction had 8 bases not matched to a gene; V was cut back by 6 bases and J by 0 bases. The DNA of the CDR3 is TGTGCCAGCAGCCCTTTTGGGACTATCTCCTACAATGAGCAGTTCTTC. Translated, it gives CASSPFGTISYNEQFF.

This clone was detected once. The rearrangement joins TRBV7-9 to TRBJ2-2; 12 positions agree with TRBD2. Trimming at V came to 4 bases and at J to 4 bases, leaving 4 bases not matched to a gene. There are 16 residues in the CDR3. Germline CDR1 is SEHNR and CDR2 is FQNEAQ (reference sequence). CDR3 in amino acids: CASSSLAGGTTGELFF. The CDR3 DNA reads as TGTGCCAGCAGCTCACTAGCGGGGGGAACCACCGGGGAGCTGTTTTTT.

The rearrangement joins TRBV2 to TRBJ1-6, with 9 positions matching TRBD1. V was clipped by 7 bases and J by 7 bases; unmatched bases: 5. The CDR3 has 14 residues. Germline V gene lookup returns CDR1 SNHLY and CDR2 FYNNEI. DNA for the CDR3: TGTGCCAGCACTAAGGGACAGGGCAATTCACCCCTCCACTTT. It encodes CASTKGQGNSPLHF.

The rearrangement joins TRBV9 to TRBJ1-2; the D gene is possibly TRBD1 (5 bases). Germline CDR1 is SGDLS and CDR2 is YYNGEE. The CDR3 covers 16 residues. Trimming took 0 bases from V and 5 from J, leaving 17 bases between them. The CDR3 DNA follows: TGTGCCAGCAGCGTAGAAGGAGACCAGACAGTTTATGGCTACACCTTC. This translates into CASSVEGDQTVYGYTF.

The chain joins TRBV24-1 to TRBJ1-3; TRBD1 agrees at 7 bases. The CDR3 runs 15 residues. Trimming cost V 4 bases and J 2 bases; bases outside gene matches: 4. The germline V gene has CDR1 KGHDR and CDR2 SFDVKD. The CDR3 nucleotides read TGTGCCACCAGTGAGGGGCAGGGGGCTGGAAACACCATATATTTT. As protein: CATSEGQGAGNTIYF.

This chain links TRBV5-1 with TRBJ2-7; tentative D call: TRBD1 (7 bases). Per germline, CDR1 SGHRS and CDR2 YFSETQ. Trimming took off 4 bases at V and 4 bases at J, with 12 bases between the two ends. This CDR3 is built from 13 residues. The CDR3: CASSRGTAYEQYF. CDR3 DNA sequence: TGCGCCAGCAGCCGCGGGACAGCTTACGAGCAGTACTTC.

CDR3 bases: TGTGCCAGCAGCACTCCGGGACAGTTGTACTTC. Translating gives CASSTPGQLYF. This sequence joins TRBV7-9 and TRBJ2-7; 7 positions agree with TRBD1. V shed 5 bases, J shed 12 bases, and the junction held 7 bases outside the gene matches. Germline V gives CDR1 SEHNR, CDR2 FQNEAQ (reference sequence). The CDR3 is 11 amino acids.

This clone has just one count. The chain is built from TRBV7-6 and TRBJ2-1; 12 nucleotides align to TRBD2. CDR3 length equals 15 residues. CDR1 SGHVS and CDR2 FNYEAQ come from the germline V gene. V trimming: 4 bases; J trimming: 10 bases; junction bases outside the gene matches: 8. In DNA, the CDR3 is TGTGCCAGCAGCTCACGGACTAGCGGGGACGAAGAGCAGTTCTTC. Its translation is CASSSRTSGDEEQFF.

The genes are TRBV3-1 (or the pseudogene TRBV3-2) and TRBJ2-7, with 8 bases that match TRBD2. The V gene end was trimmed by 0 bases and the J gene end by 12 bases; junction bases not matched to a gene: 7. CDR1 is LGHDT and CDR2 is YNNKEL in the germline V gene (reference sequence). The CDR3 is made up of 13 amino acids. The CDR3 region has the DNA TGTGCCAGCAGCCAAGATCGGAGCGGGAGTTTGTACTTC. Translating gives CASSQDRSGSLYF.

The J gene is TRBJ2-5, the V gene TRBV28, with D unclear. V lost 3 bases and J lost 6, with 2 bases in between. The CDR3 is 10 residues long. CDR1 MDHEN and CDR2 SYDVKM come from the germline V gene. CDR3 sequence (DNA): TGTGCCAGCAGTTTTAAGACCCAGTACTTC. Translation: CASSFKTQYF.

The CDR3 DNA sequence: TGTGCCAGCAGTTACGGGGGCGTGAGCTCCTACGAGCAGTACTTC. Its translation is CASSYGGVSSYEQYF. The gene calls are TRBV6-2 or TRBV6-3 and TRBJ2-7; TRBD1 might be the D (6 bases). V lost 2 bases to trimming and J lost 0 bases, with 11 bases between them. Germline V lookup: CDR1 MNHEY, CDR2 SVGEGT. The CDR3 extends over 15 amino acids.

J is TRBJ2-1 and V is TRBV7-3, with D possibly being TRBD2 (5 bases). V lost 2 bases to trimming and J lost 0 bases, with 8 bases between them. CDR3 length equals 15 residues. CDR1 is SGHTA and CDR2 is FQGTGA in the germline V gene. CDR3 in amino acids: CASSLLGSSYNEQFF. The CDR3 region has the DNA TGTGCCAGCAGCTTACTAGGGAGCTCCTACAATGAGCAGTTCTTC.

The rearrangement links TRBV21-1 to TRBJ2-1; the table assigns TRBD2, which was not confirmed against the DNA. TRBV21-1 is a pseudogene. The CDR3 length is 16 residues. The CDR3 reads CASSKRRGRMYNEQFF. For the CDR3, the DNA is TGTGCCAGCAGCAAAAGGAGGGGACGCATGTACAATGAGCAGTTCTTC.

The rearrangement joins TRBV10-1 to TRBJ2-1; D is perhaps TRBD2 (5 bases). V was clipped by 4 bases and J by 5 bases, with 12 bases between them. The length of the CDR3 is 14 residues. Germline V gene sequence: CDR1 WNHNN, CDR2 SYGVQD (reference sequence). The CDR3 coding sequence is TGCGCCAGCAGTGCTGAGACTAACAACAATGAGCAGTTCTTC. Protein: CASSAETNNNEQFF.

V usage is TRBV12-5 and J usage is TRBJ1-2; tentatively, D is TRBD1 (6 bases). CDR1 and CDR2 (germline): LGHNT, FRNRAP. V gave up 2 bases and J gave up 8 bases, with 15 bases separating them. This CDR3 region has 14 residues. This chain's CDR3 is CASGLRITGPGYTF. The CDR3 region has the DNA TGTGCTAGTGGTTTGCGTATCACAGGGCCCGGCTACACCTTC.

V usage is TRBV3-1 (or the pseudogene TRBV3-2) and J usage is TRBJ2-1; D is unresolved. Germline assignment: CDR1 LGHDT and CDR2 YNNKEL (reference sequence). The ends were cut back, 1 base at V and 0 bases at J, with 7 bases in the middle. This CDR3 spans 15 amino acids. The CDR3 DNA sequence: TGTGCCAGCAGCCAAGTTGGCAGCTCCTACAATGAGCAGTTCTTC. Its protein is CASSQVGSSYNEQFF.

The CDR3 region has the DNA TGTGCCAGCGATCCTACAGGGTGGGCCTACAATGAGCAGTTCTTC. This translates into CASDPTGWAYNEQFF. The chain uses TRBV2 and TRBJ2-1; tentative D call: TRBD1 (6 bases). The CDR3 runs to 15 residues. Looked up from germline, CDR1 is SNHLY and CDR2 is FYNNEI. V was pared by 8 bases and J by 2 bases, with 16 bases between.

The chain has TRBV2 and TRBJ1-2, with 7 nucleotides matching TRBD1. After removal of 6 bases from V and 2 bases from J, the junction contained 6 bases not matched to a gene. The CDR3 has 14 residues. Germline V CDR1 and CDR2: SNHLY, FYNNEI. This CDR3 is CASRADRENYGYTF. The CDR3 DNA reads TGTGCCAGCAGGGCAGACAGGGAAAACTATGGCTACACCTTC.

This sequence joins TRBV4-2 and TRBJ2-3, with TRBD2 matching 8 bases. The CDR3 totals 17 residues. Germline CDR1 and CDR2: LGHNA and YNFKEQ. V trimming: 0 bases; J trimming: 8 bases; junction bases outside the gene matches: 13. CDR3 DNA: TGTGCCAGCAGCCAAGATCAGGAACGGGGGGGCCGAGGTACGCAGTATTTT. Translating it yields CASSQDQERGGRGTQYF.

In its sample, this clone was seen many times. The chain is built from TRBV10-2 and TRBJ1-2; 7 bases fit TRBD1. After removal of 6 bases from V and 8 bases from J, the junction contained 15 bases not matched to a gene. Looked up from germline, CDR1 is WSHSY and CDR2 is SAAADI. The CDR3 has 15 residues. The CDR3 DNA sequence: TGCGCCAGCAGCCTTTTTATACAGGGGACTAGCGGCTACACCTTC. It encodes CASSLFIQGTSGYTF.